This T cell receptor (beta chain) stems from a study of metastatic and nonmetastatic thyroid tumors. Study-wide background: Repertoires from blood and tumor or nodule tissue of malignant and benign thyroid patients were compared. Whole-study findings and limits: When malignant thyroid tumors were compared with benign nodules, TCR beta diversity was reportedly significantly higher in the malignant tumors. This held in both blood and tumor samples.

Comments on this clone: Antigen specificity is unknown.

CDR3 length: 15 amino acids. V was cut by 6 bases and J by 2 bases, with 11 bases left in between. Germline values: CDR1 MNHNS, CDR2 SASEGT. No treatment of any kind had been given to any patient before thyroid surgery. With MiXCR, TCRdb called clones anew from the PCR reads. In the table there are 21,000 or so clones, around 18% of which are singletons. Sequencing input: blood. The J gene is TRBJ2-6, the V gene TRBV6-1; D is ambiguous. The TCR originated in a male donor with papillary thyroid cancer or a benign thyroid nodule (not recorded which). Some clones in this sample may be carry-over from other donors' samples. The CDR3 sequence: CASSESGTGANVLTF. The CDR3 DNA is TGTGCCAGCAGCGAGTCCGGTACTGGGGCCAACGTCCTGACTTTC.